The clone carrying this TCR beta chain occurred a few times. This entry comes from a study of T-cell memory formation after mild COVID-19. Trimming removed 4 bases from V and 2 bases from J, with 17 bases in between. The CDR3 runs to 16 residues. Germline V gives CDR1 MGHRA, CDR2 YSYEKL. Each CDR3 protein is one row after TCRdb ran MiXCR on the 5' RACE reads. This table has roughly 110,000 distinct CDR3 sequences, around an eighth appearing once. This TCR derives from a man between 18 and 29 years old who had mild COVID-19 (a few samples of this study predate the infection). Cell type and time point are not known. The V call is TRBV4-1, the J call TRBJ1-1; D possibly corresponds to TRBD1 (6 bases). Sequencing used PBMCs or a T cell subset sorted from them (not recorded which). The DNA of the CDR3 is TGCGCCAGCAGCCTCCCCTTGGGACAACAAAACACTGAAGCTTTCTTT. This translates into CASSLPLGQQNTEAFF.